The present entry profiles one T cell receptor (beta chain) with its context. Its target is not known. Other DNA sequences from this sample encode an identical CDR3 as well. Every bit of the isolated RNA underwent reverse transcription, so sequencing read expressed TCRB transcripts. TCRdb's copy holds only in-frame clones and misses some; the assay was immunoSEQ multiplex PCR. Among about 340,000 clones listed, around 9.3% were seen once. Trimming pared 0 bases from V and 1 base from J, leaving 4 bases between. The CDR3 runs to 14 residues. Looked up from germline, CDR1 is SGHRS and CDR2 is YFSETQ. This entry comes from a study of beta chain features in type 1 diabetes. Findings of the study overall: Across all four CD4+ subsets, people with type 1 diabetes showed modestly shorter TCRB CDR3s.

This TCR was recovered from a man between 25 and 39 years old with type 1 diabetes. The specimen sequenced was central memory CD4+ T cells from blood. The chain employs TRBV5-1 and TRBJ2-2; D remains ambiguous. CDR3 nucleotide sequence: TGCGCCAGCAGCTTGGGCCAGAACACCGGGGAGCTGTTTTTT. Translated, it gives CASSLGQNTGELFF.